This T cell receptor beta chain appears in the sequencing data of a study of cytotoxic CD8 clonotypes in ibrutinib-treated CLL. For the study at large: On average, roughly 94,000 productive rearrangements and approximately 250,000 productive templates per sample. Study findings and constraints: Higher circulating CD8+ T-cell counts strongly accompanied higher baseline clonality, above age-matched healthy donors.

Comments on this clone: Its cognate antigen is unknown.

Roughly 2 micrograms of genomic DNA came from cryopreserved PBMCs for TCR beta libraries. V was cut by 4 bases and J by 5 bases, with 17 bases left in between. This CDR3 spans 15 amino acids. Germline-derived CDR1 and CDR2 are SGDLS and YYNGEE. The data were produced by immunoSEQ multiplex PCR, yet TCRdb's version contains in-frame clones alone and is incomplete. The table lists 150,000 to 200,000 clones, roughly 77% of them singletons, with roughly 2% in the top ten. This TCR was recovered from a human donor with chronic lymphocytic leukemia. The chain links TRBV9 to TRBJ2-3; D perhaps matches TRBD2 (5 bases). The starting material was PBMCs, obtained after 12 months of ibrutinib treatment. CDR3 bases: TGTGCCAGCAGCTTCGGACTTCCCCAGGTAGATACGCAGTATTTT. This gives the protein CASSFGLPQVDTQYF.